This TCR beta chain appears in the sequencing data of a study of cytotoxic CD8 clonotypes in ibrutinib-treated CLL. Study overall: When averaged across all of the samples, the counts came to roughly 250,000 productive templates and 85,000 to 95,000 productive rearrangements.

The germline gives CDR1 SGHAT, CDR2 FQNNGV. The CDR3 is made up of 15 amino acids. The germline V and J ends were trimmed by 0 bases and 7 bases, with 15 bases remaining between them. TCRdb's table, derived via immunoSEQ multiplex PCR, lists solely in-frame clones and lacks some. Here the sample spans approximately 150,000 clones, roughly 80% being singletons. Study-wide points: Public clonotypes, an uncommon group, contracted or remained stable on treatment. Clonality (at baseline) was higher than in age-matched healthy donors and tracked circulating CD8+ T-cell counts. Baseline levels were approached again at progression, after clonality had risen at ibrutinib response.

On this clone itself: Antigen unknown.

V is TRBV11-2 and J is TRBJ1-2; D is possibly TRBD1 (6 bases). The sample consisted of PBMCs, taken after 24 months of ibrutinib treatment. The origin of this receptor is a human donor with chronic lymphocytic leukemia. CDR3 sequence: CASSLDSGGAGGYTF. In DNA form, the CDR3 reads TGTGCCAGCAGCTTAGATTCGGGGGGCGCAGGTGGCTACACCTTC.